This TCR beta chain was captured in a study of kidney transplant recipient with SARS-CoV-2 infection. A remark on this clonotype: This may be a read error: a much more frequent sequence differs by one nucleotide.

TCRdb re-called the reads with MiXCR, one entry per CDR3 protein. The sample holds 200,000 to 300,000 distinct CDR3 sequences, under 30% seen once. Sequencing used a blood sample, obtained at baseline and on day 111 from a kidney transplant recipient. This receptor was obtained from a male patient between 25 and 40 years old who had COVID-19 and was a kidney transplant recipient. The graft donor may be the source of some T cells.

CDR3 region: CSVELGGTRGGCTF. In nucleotides, the CDR3 is TGCAGCGTTGAGTTGGGGGGAACCAGGGGTGGCTGCACCTTC. The chain is built from TRBV29-1 and TRBJ1-2, with D perhaps TRBD1 (6 bases). CDR3 length: 14 amino acids. CDR1 is SQVTM, CDR2 ANQGSEA, per germline.